These T cell receptor beta chains were read from a single sample in a study of blood T cell repertoires in COVID-19. The protocol was immunoSEQ multiplex PCR, while the TCRdb copy is restricted to in-frame clones and leaves out a portion. This sample has fewer than 200,000 clones, with roughly four fifths found just once. Sequencing used peripheral blood. The receptors were sampled from an older woman with COVID-19, enrolled during active disease. The CDR3 runs from the conserved cysteine through the conserved F or W. A D gene is named only where the DNA matches it firmly. Clone size, where shown, is once, few, many, or a class for clones that have expanded.

v_gene,abundance,d_gene,j_gene,CDR3aa,CDR3nt
TRBV5-1,NA,TRBD2,TRBJ2-1,CASSLELAGVNEQFF,TGCGCCAGCAGCTTGGAACTAGCGGGAGTCAATGAGCAGTTCTTC
TRBV14,NA,TRBD1,TRBJ2-4,CASSQVGQGNIQYF,TGTGCCAGCAGCCAAGTGGGACAGGGAAACATTCAGTACTTC
TRBV20-1,NA,TRBD2,TRBJ2-1,CSASAASGYNEQFF,TGCAGTGCTAGTGCGGCTAGCGGGTACAATGAGCAGTTCTTC
TRBV30,NA,TRBD1,TRBJ2-7,CAWSVAWDRGAAQYF,TGTGCCTGGAGTGTAGCCTGGGACAGGGGGGCCGCGCAGTACTTC
TRBV4-1,few,TRBD1,TRBJ1-2,CASSQDSERGLGYTF,TGCGCCAGCAGCCAAGATTCGGAAAGGGGGCTTGGCTACACCTTC
TRBV5-1,NA,TRBD2,TRBJ2-1,CASSLGGTTSYNEQFF,TGCGCCAGCAGCTTGGGTGGGACTACCTCCTACAATGAGCAGTTCTTC
TRBV18,NA,NA,TRBJ2-5,CASSPSRETQYF,TGTGCCAGCTCACCATCCCGGGAGACCCAGTACTTC
TRBV7-9,NA,TRBD1,TRBJ1-5,CASSYGTGLNQPQHF,TGTGCCAGCAGCTACGGGACAGGGCTCAATCAGCCCCAGCATTTT
TRBV7-9,NA,NA,TRBJ2-7,CASSSEYEQYF,TGTGCCAGCAGCTCCGAGTACGAGCAGTACTTC
TRBV29-1,NA,NA,TRBJ1-4,CSVNKQGQPNELFF,TGCAGCGTAAACAAACAGGGTCAACCAAACGAACTGTTTTTT
TRBV5-6,NA,TRBD1,TRBJ1-5,CASSITGGNQPQHF,TGTGCCAGCAGCATAACAGGGGGCAATCAGCCCCAGCATTTT
TRBV2,NA,TRBD2,TRBJ2-7,CASSGLLAGNEQYF,TGTGCCAGCAGTGGATTACTAGCGGGGAACGAGCAGTACTTC
TRBV24-1,once,TRBD2,TRBJ2-7,CATTGRGEETYEQYF,TGTGCCACCACCGGGAGGGGTGAAGAAACTTACGAGCAGTACTTC
TRBV19,NA,NA,TRBJ2-7,CASSPVSSYEQYF,TGTGCCAGTAGTCCCGTGAGCTCCTACGAGCAGTACTTC
TRBV10-3,NA,TRBD2,TRBJ2-1,CAINPTSQIDNEQFF,TGTGCCATCAACCCGACTAGCCAAATTGACAATGAGCAGTTCTTC
TRBV3-1/TRBV3-2,NA,NA,TRBJ2-4,CASSPLAKNIQYF,TGTGCCAGCAGCCCCTTAGCCAAAAACATTCAGTACTTC
TRBV5-1,once,NA,TRBJ2-2,CASRNRADFTGELFF,TGCGCCAGCAGGAACAGGGCGGATTTCACCGGGGAGCTGTTTTTT
TRBV6-6,NA,NA,TRBJ1-1,CASSYVGQVPEAFF,TGTGCCAGCAGTTACGTAGGACAAGTCCCTGAAGCTTTCTTT
TRBV27,NA,NA,TRBJ2-3,CASSSLGALDTQYF,TGTGCCAGCAGTTCTTTGGGCGCTCTAGATACGCAGTATTTT
TRBV7-2,NA,TRBD2,TRBJ2-7,CASSLGLAGGSYEQYF,TGTGCCAGCAGCTTGGGACTAGCGGGAGGCTCCTACGAGCAGTACTTC
TRBV28,few,NA,TRBJ2-1,CASSPQGTSLYNEQFF,TGTGCCAGCAGCCCTCAAGGGACTTCCTTGTACAATGAGCAGTTCTTC
TRBV9,NA,TRBD2,TRBJ2-4,CASTFSGGAKNIQYF,TGTGCCAGCACCTTCTCCGGGGGGGCCAAAAACATTCAGTACTTC
TRBV2,NA,TRBD2,TRBJ2-1,CASVSREGLYNEQFF,TGTGCCAGCGTGTCCCGGGAGGGCCTTTACAATGAGCAGTTCTTC
TRBV6-5,few,NA,TRBJ1-5,CASSPSVSSQPQHF,TGTGCCAGCAGTCCCTCGGTTAGTTCTCAGCCCCAGCATTTT
TRBV2,NA,NA,TRBJ2-3,CASSRTPPADTQYF,TGTGCCAGCAGCCGGACTCCTCCGGCAGATACGCAGTATTTT
TRBV19,NA,NA,TRBJ1-6,CASTSGSLGNSPLHF,TGTGCCAGTACCTCCGGCAGTCTCGGGAATTCACCCCTCCACTTT
TRBV3-1/TRBV3-2,NA,NA,TRBJ2-7,CASSHQGSEQYF,TGTGCCAGCAGCCACCAGGGGTCCGAGCAGTACTTC
TRBV18,NA,TRBD2,TRBJ2-1,CASSPLAGGEDSYNEQFF,TGTGCCAGCTCACCACTAGCGGGAGGTGAGGACTCCTACAATGAGCAGTTCTTC
TRBV5-6,NA,TRBD1,TRBJ1-2,CASSPTGTDYGYTF,TGTGCCAGCAGCCCCACCGGGACAGACTATGGCTACACCTTC
TRBV12-5,NA,TRBD1,TRBJ2-3,CASGLGTGDTDTQYF,TGTGCTAGTGGTTTGGGGACAGGGGACACAGATACGCAGTATTTT
TRBV27,NA,NA,TRBJ2-1,CASSFQAGVGEQFF,TGTGCCAGCAGTTTCCAAGCCGGGGTTGGGGAGCAGTTCTTC
TRBV2,NA,NA,TRBJ2-7,CASSGLAVASQYF,TGTGCCAGCAGTGGATTGGCAGTAGCATCGCAGTACTTC
TRBV2,few,NA,TRBJ2-7,CASSGAGRANEQYF,TGTGCCAGCAGTGGGGCTGGGCGGGCTAACGAGCAGTACTTC
TRBV10-3,NA,TRBD1,TRBJ2-2,CAIKTGAVTGELFF,TGTGCCATCAAGACAGGGGCGGTCACCGGGGAGCTGTTTTTT
TRBV15,NA,NA,TRBJ2-7,CATSRTGGSIYEQYF,TGTGCCACCAGCAGGACGGGCGGGTCCATCTACGAGCAGTACTTC
TRBV4-3,NA,NA,TRBJ2-7,CASSQESGNRFSPYEQYF,TGCGCCAGCAGCCAAGAATCCGGTAACAGGTTCTCTCCCTACGAGCAGTACTTC
TRBV19,NA,TRBD1,TRBJ1-5,CASRKARGALNQPQHF,TGTGCCAGTAGAAAAGCCAGGGGGGCCCTGAATCAGCCCCAGCATTTT
TRBV3-1/TRBV3-2,NA,NA,TRBJ2-7,CASSPGSFSYEQYF,TGTGCCAGCAGCCCCGGGAGTTTCAGCTACGAGCAGTACTTC
TRBV28,NA,TRBD2,TRBJ2-7,CASIAGVTSYEQYF,TGTGCCAGCATAGCGGGAGTAACGTCCTACGAGCAGTACTTC
TRBV28,NA,TRBD1,TRBJ2-7,CASRSSGQGKVEQYF,TGTGCCAGCAGGAGCTCGGGACAGGGTAAAGTCGAGCAGTACTTC
TRBV6-6,NA,TRBD1,TRBJ1-3,CASSWGQLSGNTIYF,TGTGCCAGCAGCTGGGGACAGTTAAGTGGAAACACCATATATTTT
TRBV3-1/TRBV3-2,NA,TRBD1,TRBJ2-1,CASSLPVGQGKNEQFF,TGTGCCAGCAGCCTACCCGTAGGACAGGGTAAAAATGAGCAGTTCTTC
TRBV19,NA,TRBD1,TRBJ2-6,CASTRGDRGLTGANVLTF,TGTGCCAGTACGCGCGGGGACAGGGGATTAACTGGGGCCAACGTCCTGACTTTC